Listed below are T cell receptor beta chains from one sample, sequenced in a study of cytomegalovirus exposure and HLA in healthy donors. Generated by immunoSEQ multiplex PCR, the TCRdb table keeps only in-frame clones and is missing some. The table records more than 130,000 clones, 80% of them present only once. Material for sequencing was PBMCs. These TCRs come from a male donor in good health and CMV-seronegative. The CDR3 runs from the conserved cysteine through the conserved F or W. The order of the fields is D gene, J gene, V gene, clone size, CDR3 DNA, CDR3 protein. A D gene is named only where the DNA matches it firmly. A row's size may be missing; if present it is once, few, many or a size class.

>TRBD1|TRBJ2-4|TRBV19|.
TGTGCCAGTAGTATGACAGGGGGTCTTGGAAACATTCAGTACTTC
CASSMTGGLGNIQYF
>TRBD1|TRBJ1-5|TRBV28|.
TGTGCCAGCAGTTTGCTCCGACAGGGGGCAAAACAGCCCCAGCATTTT
CASSLLRQGAKQPQHF
>.|TRBJ1-4|TRBV2|.
TGTGCCAGCAGTGGTTTGGGGGCTCCTAATGAAAAACTGTTTTTT
CASSGLGAPNEKLFF
>.|TRBJ2-1|TRBV4-3|.
TGCGCCAGCAGCCAAGAACTGCTACGGGGTGAGCAGTTCTTC
CASSQELLRGEQFF
>TRBD2|TRBJ2-3|TRBV4-3|few
TGCGCCAGCAGCCAAGCGAGCGGGGGGGATGATACGCAGTATTTT
CASSQASGGDDTQYF
>TRBD1|TRBJ1-2|TRBV6-1|.
TGTGCCAGCAGTGAAGGTGGGACAGGGGTCTATGGCTACACCTTC
CASSEGGTGVYGYTF
>TRBD1|TRBJ1-2|TRBV2|.
TGTGCCAGCAGTGTACAGGGGGATACTAACTATGGCTACACCTTC
CASSVQGDTNYGYTF
>.|TRBJ1-1|TRBV27|.
TGTGCCAGCAGTTTTCGGCAGGGCGGTTTGAACACTGAAGCTTTCTTT
CASSFRQGGLNTEAFF
>TRBD1|TRBJ2-7|TRBV4-1|.
TGCGCCAGCAGCCACACAGGGGTCCAACCCTACGAGCAGTACTTC
CASSHTGVQPYEQYF
>.|TRBJ1-2|TRBV9|.
TGTGCCAGCAGGGCGTCGGGTGGGGGGGGCTATGGCTACACCTTC
CASRASGGGGYGYTF
>TRBD1|TRBJ1-1|TRBV10-2|few
TGCGCCAGCAGTGAGTCGGACAGGCTGAGCACTGAAGCTTTCTTT
CASSESDRLSTEAFF
>.|TRBJ1-1|TRBV7-2|few
TGTGCCAGCAGCTCATACTATGACACTGAAGCTTTCTTT
CASSSYYDTEAFF
>TRBD2|TRBJ2-3|TRBV9|.
TGTGCCAGCAGCGCTAGCGGGGTAGAGTCCGATACGCAGTATTTT
CASSASGVESDTQYF
>.|TRBJ1-5|TRBV5-1|.
TGCGCCAGCAGCTTGGGCGTGGGGAGGGATCAGCCCCAGCATTTT
CASSLGVGRDQPQHF
>.|TRBJ1-3|TRBV5-1|once
TGCGCCAGCAGCTTGGGACGGGAAAGGGACACCATATATTTT
CASSLGRERDTIYF
>TRBD1|TRBJ1-4|TRBV7-2|.
TGTGCCAGCAGCCGGGACAGGGCCGAAAAACTGTTTTTT
CASSRDRAEKLFF
>.|TRBJ2-7|TRBV6-1|.
TGTGCCAGCAGTTGGGACATCTCCTACGAGCAGTACTTC
CASSWDISYEQYF
>.|TRBJ1-3|TRBV6-5|.
TGTGCCAGCAGTTACGGTAGTAGTACACAGACGTACACCATATATTTT
CASSYGSSTQTYTIYF
>.|TRBJ2-1|TRBV9|few
TGTGCCAGCAGCGTAAGGGGCAGCTCCTACAATGAGCAGTTCTTC
CASSVRGSSYNEQFF
>.|TRBJ2-7|TRBV28|.
TGTGCCAGCAGGTCTTCCGGGCGGGGCTCCTACGAGCAGTACTTC
CASRSSGRGSYEQYF
>.|TRBJ1-2|TRBV6-4|.
TGTGCCAGCAGTGACTCAGTGAGAACAGGTAACTATGGCTACACCTTC
CASSDSVRTGNYGYTF
>TRBD1|TRBJ1-1|TRBV7-2|.
TGTGCCAGCAGCTCAACAGGGGTTTGGACTGAAGCTTTCTTT
CASSSTGVWTEAFF
>TRBD1|TRBJ2-2|TRBV28|.
TGTGCCAGCAGTCCCTCGGACAGGGCGAACACCGGGGAGCTGTTTTTT
CASSPSDRANTGELFF
>TRBD1|TRBJ1-2|TRBV5-6|.
TGTGCCAGCAGCCCCAGGGGTCCGCGACAGGGTTACTATGGCTACACCTTC
CASSPRGPRQGYYGYTF
>.|TRBJ2-5|TRBV6-1|.
TGTGCCAGCAGTGAAGAAGGAGGAGAGACCCAGTACTTC
CASSEEGGETQYF
>.|TRBJ1-1|TRBV5-1|.
TGCGCCAGCAGCTTGCCCTTGGGGGGGCACACTGAAGCTTTCTTT
CASSLPLGGHTEAFF
>.|TRBJ2-1|TRBV20-1|.
TGCAGTGCTAGGACGGGGAGTGAGCAGTTCTTC
CSARTGSEQFF
>TRBD1|TRBJ2-5|TRBV5-1|once
TGCGCCAGCAGCCCCGGGACAGGTGAAGAGACCCAGTACTTC
CASSPGTGEETQYF
>.|TRBJ2-5|TRBV11-3|once
TGTGCCAGCAGCTTTCCGGGGGAGACCCAGTACTTC
CASSFPGETQYF
>TRBD1|TRBJ1-1|TRBV6-5|.
TGTGCCAGCAGTTACAAGGGGGCGAGCACTGAAGCTTTCTTT
CASSYKGASTEAFF
>.|TRBJ2-7|TRBV6-4|.
TGTGCCAGTCCTCGGCAAACAGCCTCCTACGAGCAGTACTTC
CASPRQTASYEQYF
>TRBD1|TRBJ1-2|TRBV7-3|.
TGTGCCAGCAGCCTGGGGGACAGGGTGGGCTATGGCTACACCTTC
CASSLGDRVGYGYTF
>.|TRBJ2-2|TRBV11-1|.
TGTGCCAGCAGCTTAGCGCAGGGGGGCACCGGGGAGCTGTTTTTT
CASSLAQGGTGELFF
>.|TRBJ2-2|TRBV28|few
TGTGCCAGCAGTTTAGGACCACCGGGGACCGGGGAGCTGTTTTTT
CASSLGPPGTGELFF
>.|TRBJ2-2|TRBV7-7|once
TGTGCTAGCAGCTTAAGGAGGACCGGGGAGCTGTTTTTT
CASSLRRTGELFF
>.|TRBJ2-5|TRBV7-3|.
TGTGCCAGCAGCTTAGGGCGACCCCCAGAGACCCAGTACTTC
CASSLGRPPETQYF
>.|TRBJ2-5|TRBV7-7|.
TGTGCCAGCAGCTTAGGGGCACAGCAAGAGACCCAGTACTTC
CASSLGAQQETQYF
>.|TRBJ1-2|TRBV28|few
TGTGCCAGCACACCGGGGGGGCAGGTTAGGTATGGCTACACCTTC
CASTPGGQVRYGYTF
>TRBD2|TRBJ2-5|TRBV5-4|.
TGTGCCAGCAGCTTAGCGGGGGGGAAAGAGACCCAGTACTTC
CASSLAGGKETQYF
>TRBD1|TRBJ1-5|TRBV28|.
TGTGCCAGCAGTTCATCGACAGGGAGGCAGCCCCAGCATTTT
CASSSSTGRQPQHF
>.|TRBJ2-3|TRBV7-2|.
TGTGCCAGCAGCTTAGCGACCCGACGGGAGGATACGCAGTATTTT
CASSLATRREDTQYF
>TRBD1|TRBJ2-2|TRBV10-3|.
TGTGCCACTGGACAGGGTACCCCCGGGGAGCTGTTTTTT
CATGQGTPGELFF
>TRBD1|TRBJ2-7|TRBV30|.
TGTGCCGTGGGACAGGGCGGAAACGAGCAGTACTTC
CAVGQGGNEQYF
>TRBD2|TRBJ2-3|TRBV4-2|.
TGTGCCAGCAGCCAAGATCTAGCGGGGGTATCAGATACGCAGTATTTT
CASSQDLAGVSDTQYF
>.|TRBJ1-2|TRBV27|.
TGTGCCAGCACTTTAAGCGCAGGGTTCGCCTATGGCTACACCTTC
CASTLSAGFAYGYTF
>.|TRBJ1-3|TRBV4-1|.
TGCGCCAGCAGCCAAGTGAGACAGCGGGGGACCATATATTTT
CASSQVRQRGTIYF
>TRBD1|TRBJ1-5|TRBV4-1|few
TGCGCCAGCAGCTATGGACAGGGGGCTCAGCCCCAGCATTTT
CASSYGQGAQPQHF
>.|TRBJ1-1|TRBV28|.
TGTGCCAGCAGTTTAAGGGGGACGGTCATGAACACTGAAGCTTTCTTT
CASSLRGTVMNTEAFF
>.|TRBJ1-2|TRBV5-1|few
TGCGCCAGCAGCTTGGCCACCAGGGAAGGAGGCTACACCTTC
CASSLATREGGYTF
>TRBD1|TRBJ1-6|TRBV6-5|few
TGTGCCAGCAGCCCGGACAGGGTATTCACCCTCCACTTT
CASSPDRVFTLHF
>TRBD2|TRBJ2-3|TRBV27|few
TGTGCCAGCAGCCTCGGGCTAGCGGGGGGGCCAGATACGCAGTATTTT
CASSLGLAGGPDTQYF
>.|TRBJ1-6|TRBV6-5|.
TGTGCCAGCAGTTACTCGTCTAGCTCGGGTAATTCACCCCTCCACTTT
CASSYSSSSGNSPLHF
>.|TRBJ1-3|TRBV28|.
TGTGCCAGCAGCGGGTTGGGTTTGGCTGGAAACACCATATATTTT
CASSGLGLAGNTIYF